Sequencing of this T cell receptor (beta chain) was carried out in a study of cytomegalovirus exposure and HLA in healthy donors. Study-level findings and limits: A later analysis linked a missense variant in DCLRE1C to the trimming of TCR beta V and J genes. The study designated over 150 TCR beta chains cytomegalovirus-associated.

Researchers ran the PCR with 60 Vbeta and 13 Jbeta primers. TCRdb's table, derived via immunoSEQ multiplex PCR, lists solely in-frame clones and lacks some. The sample yields about 180,000 clones, 82% seen once. About this clone itself: No antigen is known for it. The sample holds other DNA sequences that translate to the same CDR3.

The V gene's germline CDR1 is MNHEY and CDR2 SVGAGI. The CDR3 contains 15 residues. V lost 6 bases and J lost 0; bases outside the gene matches: 5. The sequencing input was PBMCs. This rearrangement joins TRBV6-5 to TRBJ2-7; 10 bases fit TRBD2. The clonotype was recovered from a woman between 45 and 65 years old in good health and CMV-seronegative. The CDR3 here is CASRALAGVSYEQYF. DNA for the CDR3: TGTGCCAGCAGAGCCCTAGCGGGGGTCTCCTACGAGCAGTACTTC.